These T cell receptor beta chains were read from a single sample in a study of shared clonotypes between healthy human individuals. Generated by immunoSEQ multiplex PCR, the TCRdb table keeps only in-frame clones and is missing some. The table shows 2 million to 3 million clones, with roughly 93% occurring only once. The specimen was naive CD4+ T cells from PBMCs. The receptors come from a man between 18 and 35 years old in good health. Some clones in this sample may be carry-over from other donors' samples. Each CDR3 is given without its conserved first and last residue. The order of the fields is J gene, V gene, CDR3 protein.

J: TRBJ2-5; V: TRBV6-1; CDR3: ASSAGGAGETQY
J: TRBJ2-1; V: TRBV18; CDR3: ASSKTSGREDEQF
J: TRBJ2-3; V: TRBV28; CDR3: ASSVPLAGVDTQY
J: TRBJ2-5; V: TRBV5-1; CDR3: ASSSALDVQTQY
J: TRBJ2-1; V: TRBV28; CDR3: ASSSRDARSYNEQF
J: TRBJ2-5; V: TRBV4-1; CDR3: ASSHLQISRGQKETQY
J: TRBJ2-5; V: TRBV5-1; CDR3: ASSLREGRETQY
J: TRBJ2-7; V: TRBV4-3; CDR3: ASSQEWKQLSSYEQY
J: TRBJ2-1; V: TRBV28; CDR3: ASRVSGGNEQF
J: TRBJ2-5; V: TRBV5-1; CDR3: ASSLQNREETQY
J: TRBJ2-6; V: TRBV5-1; CDR3: ASSLGGWSSGANVLT
J: TRBJ2-3; V: TRBV27; CDR3: ASRQGQAFPDTQY
J: TRBJ2-2; V: TRBV9; CDR3: ASSSDRANTGELF
J: TRBJ2-7; V: TRBV18; CDR3: ASSPKQQNLYEQY
J: TRBJ2-7; V: TRBV2; CDR3: ASSGRIRNEQY
J: TRBJ2-6; V: TRBV30; CDR3: AWSLNDRAGANVLT
J: TRBJ1-5; V: TRBV27; CDR3: ASRSQSNQPQH
J: TRBJ2-5; V: TRBV5-1; CDR3: ASSWTGQETQY
J: TRBJ2-5; V: TRBV5-1; CDR3: ASSEIQETQY
J: TRBJ1-4; V: TRBV18; CDR3: ASSPDRVLEKLF
J: TRBJ2-2; V: TRBV2; CDR3: ASGRRVSVPVSGRAGGTGELF
J: TRBJ2-7; V: TRBV5-4; CDR3: ASSSTDRVPGEQY
J: TRBJ2-5; V: TRBV5-1; CDR3: ASSQGTGFMETQY
J: TRBJ1-4; V: TRBV28; CDR3: ASSPGHGKNEKLF
J: TRBJ2-1; V: TRBV7-2; CDR3: ASSSWEEQF
J: TRBJ2-1; V: TRBV7-2; CDR3: ASSLAGGRGAYNEQF
J: TRBJ2-3; V: TRBV5-1; CDR3: ASSSQAGLADTQY
J: TRBJ2-7; V: TRBV19; CDR3: ASSQIAGGSYEQY
J: TRBJ2-7; V: TRBV9; CDR3: ASSVGASGTNSYEQY
J: TRBJ1-3; V: TRBV7-2; CDR3: ASSPGPSPGNTIY
J: TRBJ2-3; V: TRBV27; CDR3: ASSPAGPHTDTQY
J: TRBJ2-1; V: TRBV5-1; CDR3: ASSLTSVPNEQF
J: TRBJ1-2; V: TRBV28; CDR3: ASTPGQRVRGYT
J: TRBJ1-5; V: TRBV28; CDR3: ASSPGGGAVQPQH
J: TRBJ1-2; V: TRBV28; CDR3: ASTKLGQGNYGYT
J: TRBJ2-2; V: TRBV11-2; CDR3: ASSPLRPYTGELF
J: TRBJ1-1; V: TRBV7-8; CDR3: ASSPNRGNTEAF
J: TRBJ1-1; V: TRBV11-3; CDR3: ASSSGVGTAAF
J: TRBJ1-5; V: TRBV12-5; CDR3: ASGWPRGRGDQPQH
J: TRBJ2-7; V: TRBV18; CDR3: ASSPAASARDEQY
J: TRBJ2-1; V: TRBV27; CDR3: ASSLLGGQQF
J: TRBJ1-1; V: TRBV11-2; CDR3: ASSRDTEAF
J: TRBJ2-3; V: TRBV5-1; CDR3: ASSYQGSGTDTQY
J: TRBJ1-2; V: TRBV9; CDR3: ASSVDGRWGGYT
J: TRBJ2-3; V: TRBV7-2; CDR3: ASSLGFGTDTQY
J: TRBJ1-1; V: TRBV6-5; CDR3: ASSAQGITEAF
J: TRBJ2-2; V: TRBV10-1; CDR3: ASSEVMGTGELF
J: TRBJ2-1; V: TRBV10-3; CDR3: AISESTSPLRLAGNEQF
J: TRBJ2-5; V: TRBV5-1; CDR3: ASSLGDSGTQY
J: TRBJ1-5; V: TRBV6-6; CDR3: ASSPRDIKQPQH
J: TRBJ2-6; V: TRBV7-9; CDR3: ASSRRGGFVRSGANVLT
J: TRBJ1-1; V: TRBV5-5; CDR3: ASSFSGDTEAF
J: TRBJ2-1; V: TRBV13; CDR3: ASSRRGRPYNEQF
J: TRBJ2-3; V: TRBV4-2; CDR3: ASSISLVGTDTQY
J: TRBJ2-1; V: TRBV28; CDR3: ASISTSNEQF
J: TRBJ2-7; V: TRBV7-8; CDR3: ASSLVPGQGYEQY
J: TRBJ1-1; V: TRBV18; CDR3: ASSPGSGAF